These 27 T cell receptor beta chains originate from one sample sequenced in a study of blood T cell repertoires in COVID-19. Using immunoSEQ multiplex PCR, the repertoire was profiled, and TCRdb retains in-frame clones only, with some absent. The sample consists of roughly 400,000 clones, roughly 87% of them appearing once. The sequencing sample was made of PBMCs or T cells enriched from blood (not recorded which). The receptors were gathered from a woman aged 40 to 50 with acute COVID-19.

There are many counts of this clone. This rearrangement joins TRBV29-1 to TRBJ1-1, with D unresolved. V was clipped by 3 bases and J by 3 bases, with 14 bases between them. Germline V gives CDR1 SQVTM, CDR2 ANQGSEA. CDR3 length equals 14 residues. The CDR3 reads CSVDPGGWDTEAFF. The CDR3 DNA follows: TGCAGCGTTGATCCGGGTGGGTGGGACACTGAAGCTTTCTTT. Looking up the rest from reference TRBV29-1 and TRBJ1-1 gives the full variable domain: SAVISQKPSRDICQRGTSLTIQCQVDSQVTMMFWYRQQPGQSLTLIATANQGSEATYESGFVIDKFPISRPNLTFSTLTVSNMSPEDSSIYLCSVDPGGWDTEAFFGQGTRLTVV.

The rearrangement uses TRBV10-3 and TRBJ1-5, with a tentative D call TRBD1 (5 bases). Trimming took 4 bases from V and 2 from J, leaving 15 bases between them. The germline V gene encodes CDR1 ENHRY and CDR2 SYGVKD. CDR3 size: 16 residues. The CDR3, as DNA: TGTGCCATCAGTGGAGGTGGGGGGGAGGGCAATCAGCCCCAGCATTTT. Translating it yields CAISGGGGEGNQPQHF.

The rearrangement links TRBV19 to TRBJ2-1, with 7 bases lining up with TRBD1. Germline V gene lookup returns CDR1 LNHDA and CDR2 SQIVND (reference sequence). V lost 4 bases, J lost 1 base, and 7 bases stayed unmatched. The CDR3 extends over 16 amino acids. This CDR3 reads CASSTLPRGSYNEQFF. The DNA of the CDR3 is TGTGCCAGTAGTACCCTCCCCAGGGGGTCCTACAATGAGCAGTTCTTC.

The chain uses TRBV6-5 and TRBJ2-2; D might be TRBD1 (5 bases). The V end lost 6 bases, the J end lost 4 bases, and 12 bases lay between the germline ends. The germline V gene encodes CDR1 MNHEY and CDR2 SVGAGI. CDR3 length equals 14 residues. This chain's CDR3 is CASRNAQGTGELFF. The CDR3 DNA sequence: TGTGCCAGCAGGAACGCGCAGGGCACCGGGGAGCTGTTTTTT.

The chain links TRBV10-3 to TRBJ1-1; 8 bases fit TRBD1. Looked up from germline, CDR1 is ENHRY and CDR2 is SYGVKD. This CDR3 contains 13 residues. V lost 11 bases and J lost 0; bases outside the gene matches: 5. Written as DNA, the CDR3 is TGTGCCGCCCGACAGGGGCTGAACACTGAAGCTTTCTTT. Protein sequence: CAARQGLNTEAFF.

V gene TRBV11-2 combines with J gene TRBJ1-2, with 11 bases fitting TRBD1. This CDR3 spans 15 amino acids. The ends lost 4 bases at V and 4 bases at J; junction bases unmatched: 5. Germline V gene data show CDR1 as SGHAT and CDR2 as FQNNGV. The CDR3 coding sequence is TGTGCCAGCAGCTCCCGGACAGGGGGCGTCTATGGCTACACCTTC. Protein sequence: CASSSRTGGVYGYTF.

The rearrangement links TRBV7-9 to TRBJ1-5; D not resolved. The CDR3 totals 17 residues. The V end lost 5 bases, the J end lost 0 bases, and 17 bases lay between the germline ends. Germline V gene lookup returns CDR1 SEHNR and CDR2 FQNEAQ (reference sequence). CDR3 loop: CASSPGGPSHSNQPQHF. The CDR3, as DNA: TGTGCCAGCAGCCCCGGAGGCCCTTCACATAGCAATCAGCCCCAGCATTTT.

This chain connects TRBV18 to TRBJ1-2, with no clear D. With 3 bases removed from V and 8 bases from J, the gap between germline ends came to 13 bases. Germline V CDR1 and CDR2: KGHSH, LQKENI. CDR3 length: 13 residues. The CDR3, as DNA: TGTGCCAGCTCACCCGGTTCACTCGGGGGCTACACCTTC. This codes for CASSPGSLGGYTF.

V usage is TRBV30 and J usage is TRBJ2-5, with 8 bases that match TRBD1. The ends lost 0 bases at V and 5 bases at J; junction bases unmatched: 8. The CDR3 loop spans 15 amino acids. Germline lookup yields CDR1 GTSNPN and CDR2 SVGIG (reference sequence). CDR3 in amino acids: CAWSVIRTGFETQYF. Here the CDR3 DNA reads TGTGCCTGGAGTGTAATAAGGACAGGGTTTGAGACCCAGTACTTC.

This clone was seen only a few times. V gene TRBV11-2 combines with J gene TRBJ2-3; 8 bases line up with TRBD2. The CDR3 runs 16 residues. The V gene end was trimmed by 5 bases and the J gene end by 1 base; junction bases not matched to a gene: 8. Per the germline V gene, CDR1 is SGHAT and CDR2 is FQNNGV. The CDR3 is CASSPEAGGRTDTQYF. For the CDR3, the DNA is TGTGCCAGCAGCCCCGAGGCGGGGGGCCGCACAGATACGCAGTATTTT.

The chain recombines TRBV7-9 with TRBJ2-3; 10 bases line up with TRBD2. The V gene's germline CDR1 is SEHNR and CDR2 FQNEAQ (reference sequence). V lost 1 base to trimming and J lost 4 bases; unmatched junction nucleotides: 5. This CDR3 is 16 amino acids long. CDR3 amino acids: CASSLVLAGAADTQYF. In DNA, the CDR3 is TGTGCCAGCAGCTTAGTCCTAGCGGGGGCCGCAGATACGCAGTATTTT.

The J gene is TRBJ1-1, the V gene TRBV10-3; weak D call: TRBD1 (5 bases). Trimming stripped 10 bases from V and 0 bases from J, with 12 bases between. This CDR3 is built from 13 residues. Germline lookup yields CDR1 ENHRY and CDR2 SYGVKD. The CDR3 spells CATYGGLNTEAFF. In nucleotides, the CDR3 is TGTGCCACCTACGGGGGATTGAACACTGAAGCTTTCTTT.

V gene TRBV4-1 combines with J gene TRBJ2-7, with D perhaps TRBD2 (5 bases). Germline-derived CDR1 and CDR2 are MGHRA and YSYEKL. The CDR3 is 18 residues long. The V and J ends lost 2 bases and 1 base respectively, with 21 bases between them. The CDR3 DNA reads TGCGCCAGCAGCCAACCTCAGGCACAAACAAGCGGTTCCTACGAGCAGTACTTC. It encodes CASSQPQAQTSGSYEQYF.

V usage is TRBV4-1 and J usage is TRBJ1-4; D uncertain. The CDR3 is 12 amino acids. V lost 1 base and J 7 bases, leaving 4 bases between the germline ends. CDR1 MGHRA and CDR2 YSYEKL come from the germline V gene. The CDR3 DNA follows: TGCGCCAGCAGCCAAGGAGGTGAAAAACTGTTTTTT. Amino acids: CASSQGGEKLFF.

The chain employs TRBV9 and TRBJ1-5; a possible D gene is TRBD1 (6 bases). The germline V and J ends were trimmed by 0 bases and 3 bases, with 10 bases remaining between them. Germline CDR1 reads SGDLS; CDR2 reads YYNGEE. This CDR3 comprises 15 residues. The CDR3 reads CASSVGGGLNQPQHF. The CDR3 DNA reads as TGTGCCAGCAGCGTAGGGGGGGGCCTCAATCAGCCCCAGCATTTT.

This rearrangement joins TRBV7-2 to TRBJ2-1; tentative D call: TRBD1 (6 bases). With 6 bases removed from V and 0 bases from J, the gap between germline ends came to 12 bases. CDR3 length equals 15 residues. Looked up from germline, CDR1 is SGHTA and CDR2 is FQGNSA. This CDR3 is CASRPGGPSYNEQFF. The CDR3, as DNA: TGTGCCAGCAGGCCTGGGGGCCCCTCCTACAATGAGCAGTTCTTC.

The chain is built from TRBV3-1 (or the pseudogene TRBV3-2) and TRBJ2-1; D call uncertain. The V gene's germline CDR1 is LGHDT and CDR2 YNNKEL (reference sequence). This CDR3 has 15 amino acids. V was cut by 1 base and J by 9 bases, with 16 bases left in between. The CDR3, as DNA: TGTGCCAGCAGCCAAGGAACCCAAGGTTCGGGTGAGCAGTTCTTC. It yields the protein CASSQGTQGSGEQFF.

This clone was picked up one time. The V gene is TRBV5-1, the J gene TRBJ2-3; 7 nucleotides align to TRBD2. The germline V gene encodes CDR1 SGHRS and CDR2 YFSETQ. This CDR3 region has 15 residues. V lost 0 bases to trimming and J lost 3 bases; unmatched junction nucleotides: 4. CDR3 protein: CASSLVAGETDTQYF. In DNA, the CDR3 is TGCGCCAGCAGCTTGGTGGCGGGGGAAACAGATACGCAGTATTTT.

The chain is built from TRBV24-1 and TRBJ1-3; the D gene is possibly TRBD1 (6 bases). The germline gives CDR1 KGHDR, CDR2 SFDVKD. The CDR3 totals 16 residues. The ends were cut back, 3 bases at V and 0 bases at J, with 11 bases in the middle. CDR3 sequence: CATSDPRDNSGNTIYF. In DNA, the CDR3 is TGTGCCACCAGTGATCCCCGGGACAACTCTGGAAACACCATATATTTT.

This chain connects TRBV28 to TRBJ1-2, with a possible D match to TRBD1 (6 bases). The V and J ends lost 5 bases and 8 bases respectively, with 27 bases between them. In germline, CDR1 is MDHEN, CDR2 SYDVKM. CDR3 length: 17 residues. CDR3 amino acids: CASSLAGVQTPILGYTF. CDR3 DNA: TGTGCCAGCAGTCTAGCAGGGGTACAGACTCCGATCTTAGGCTACACCTTC.

This clone was seen a single time. The chain has TRBV6-5 and TRBJ2-1; possibly TRBD1 for D (6 bases). With 6 bases removed from V and 4 bases from J, the gap between germline ends came to 16 bases. Per the germline V gene, CDR1 is MNHEY and CDR2 is SVGAGI. The CDR3 is 15 residues long. The CDR3 coding sequence is TGTGCCAGCAGCCGCACAGGGAAGAAGTACAATGAGCAGTTCTTC. The encoded protein is CASSRTGKKYNEQFF.

This sequence joins TRBV4-2 and TRBJ2-2, with TRBD2 identical over 7 bases. The ends lost 4 bases at V and 5 bases at J; junction bases unmatched: 10. From germline, CDR1 is LGHNA and CDR2 YNFKEQ. The CDR3 has 16 amino acids. CDR3 in amino acids: CASSPSRGDLTGELFF. In nucleotides, the CDR3 is TGTGCCAGCAGCCCAAGCCGGGGGGATTTAACCGGGGAGCTGTTTTTT.

This clone was detected a few times. The chain is built from TRBV2 and TRBJ1-5; D ambiguous. The CDR3 is 13 amino acids. Germline loops: CDR1 SNHLY, CDR2 FYNNEI. V gave up 7 bases and J gave up 4 bases, with 11 bases separating them. CDR3 in amino acids: CASIEDINQPQHF. In nucleotides, the CDR3 is TGTGCCAGCATAGAAGACATTAATCAGCCCCAGCATTTT.

This clone appeared a single time. The chain employs TRBV3-1 (or the pseudogene TRBV3-2) and TRBJ1-1; D call uncertain. CDR3 size: 11 residues. CDR1 is LGHDT and CDR2 is YNNKEL in the germline V gene (reference sequence). The V and J ends lost 0 bases and 10 bases respectively, with 6 bases between them. The CDR3 DNA reads as TGTGCCAGCAGCCAAGACCGTCTAGCTTTCTTT. Protein product: CASSQDRLAFF.

This chain links TRBV5-1 with TRBJ1-1, with D hard to call. V was trimmed by 2 bases and J by 4 bases, leaving 15 bases between them. This CDR3 comprises 15 residues. Germline V gene lookup returns CDR1 SGHRS and CDR2 YFSETQ. CDR3 amino acids: CASSLGRRDGTEAFF. DNA of the CDR3: TGCGCCAGCAGCTTAGGCCGGAGGGATGGCACTGAAGCTTTCTTT.

The genes are TRBV20-1 and TRBJ2-1; D perhaps matches TRBD2 (5 bases). Germline V gene sequence: CDR1 DFQATT, CDR2 SNEGSKA (reference sequence). The CDR3 extends over 14 amino acids. With 3 bases removed from V and 0 bases from J, the gap between germline ends came to 9 bases. The CDR3 nucleotides read TGCAGTGCTAGTCTGGGGAGCTCCTACAATGAGCAGTTCTTC. It is translated as CSASLGSSYNEQFF.

The gene calls are TRBV7-8 and TRBJ1-2; TRBD1 might be the D (5 bases). The CDR3 spans 15 residues. Trimming removed 4 bases at V and 1 base at J, with 13 bases between. The germline V gene encodes CDR1 SGHVS and CDR2 FQNEAQ. The CDR3 DNA is TGTGCCAGCAGCTATCCCCCCGGGGGTAACTATGGCTACACCTTC. It codes for CASSYPPGGNYGYTF.